Detailed here is one TCR beta chain. Its antigen is undetermined. This sample stems from a study of Graves' ophthalmopathy and Graves' hyperthyroidism. Amplification from RNA transcripts yielded the TCR beta CDR3 regions. A first-round RT-PCR used HTBI primers, followed by a second-round multiplex PCR. TCRdb reprocessed the multiplex PCR reads via MiXCR and lists one record per CDR3 protein. The sample contains about 1.1 million distinct CDR3 sequences, about 35% of which appear only once. General study findings and limits: The study's model predicted ophthalmopathy progression at 70.59% sensitivity and 72.22% specificity. Between ophthalmopathy and stable hyperthyroidism, a 13-signature model drew a separation with roughly 88% sensitivity and 75% to 82% specificity. Blood also harbored most expanded thyroid clonotypes above 0.001 frequency.

In germline, CDR1 is SQVTM, CDR2 ANQGSEA. The CDR3 contains 13 residues. What was sequenced was peripheral blood or thyroid tissue (not recorded which). The J gene is TRBJ2-3, the V gene TRBV29-1, with D perhaps being TRBD1 or TRBD2 (6 bases each). This receptor was taken from an adult man with Graves' hyperthyroidism. In DNA, the CDR3 is TGCAGGGGGGGAGGACAGAACACAGATACGCAGTATTTT. Its protein product is CRGGGQNTDTQYF.